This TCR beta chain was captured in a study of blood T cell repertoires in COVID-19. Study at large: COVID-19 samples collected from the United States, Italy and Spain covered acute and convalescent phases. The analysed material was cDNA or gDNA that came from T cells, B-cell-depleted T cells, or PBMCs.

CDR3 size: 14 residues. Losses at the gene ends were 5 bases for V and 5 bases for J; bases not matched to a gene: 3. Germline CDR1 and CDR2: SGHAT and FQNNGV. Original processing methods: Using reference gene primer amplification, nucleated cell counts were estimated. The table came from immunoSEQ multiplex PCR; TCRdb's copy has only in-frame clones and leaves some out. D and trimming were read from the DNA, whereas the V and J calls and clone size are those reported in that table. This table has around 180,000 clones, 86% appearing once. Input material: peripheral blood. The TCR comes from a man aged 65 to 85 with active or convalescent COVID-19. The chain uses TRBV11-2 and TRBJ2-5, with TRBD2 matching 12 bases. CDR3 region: CASSPTSGSETQYF. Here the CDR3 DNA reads TGTGCCAGCAGCCCGACTAGCGGGAGTGAGACCCAGTACTTC. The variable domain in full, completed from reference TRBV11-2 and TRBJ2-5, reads EAGVAQSPRYKIIEKRQSVAFWCNPISGHATLYWYQQILGQGPKLLIQFQNNGVVDDSQLPKDRFSAERLKGVDSTLKIQPAKLEDSAVYLCASSPTSGSETQYFGPGTRLLVL.